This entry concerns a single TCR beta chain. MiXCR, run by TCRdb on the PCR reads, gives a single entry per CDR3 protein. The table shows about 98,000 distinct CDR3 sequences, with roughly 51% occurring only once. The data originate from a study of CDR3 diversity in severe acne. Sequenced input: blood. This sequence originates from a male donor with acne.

The CDR3 DNA sequence: TGTGCCAGCGGGACTAGCGGAGAAGAGACCCAGTACTTC. It is translated as CASGTSGEETQYF. The chain employs TRBV25-1 and TRBJ2-5, with 11 bases aligning to TRBD2. The J segment lost 3 bases and the V segment lost 8 bases, leaving 2 bases of the junction unmatched. The CDR3 runs to 13 residues. CDR1 and CDR2 (germline): MGHDK, SYGVNS. The entire variable domain, with the rest obtained from reference TRBV25-1 and TRBJ2-5, is as follows: EADIYQTPRYLVIGTGKKITLECSQTMGHDKMYWYQQDPGMELHLIHYSYGVNSTEKGDLSSESTVSRIRTEHFPLTLESARPSHTSQYLCASGTSGEETQYFGPGTRLLVL.